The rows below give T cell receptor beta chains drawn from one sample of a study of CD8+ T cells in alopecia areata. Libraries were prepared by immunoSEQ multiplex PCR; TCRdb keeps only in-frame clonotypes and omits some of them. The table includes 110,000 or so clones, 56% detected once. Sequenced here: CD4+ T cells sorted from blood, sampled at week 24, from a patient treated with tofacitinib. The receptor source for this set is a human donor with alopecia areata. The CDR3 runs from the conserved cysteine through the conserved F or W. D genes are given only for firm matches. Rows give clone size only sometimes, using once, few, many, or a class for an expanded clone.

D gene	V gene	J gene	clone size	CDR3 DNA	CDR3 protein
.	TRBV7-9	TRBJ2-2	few	TGTGCCAGCCCCCCTCCAAGGAACACCGGGGAGCTGTTTTTT	CASPPPRNTGELFF
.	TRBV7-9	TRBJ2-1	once	TGTGCCAGCAGCCCCCGACCTTACAATGAGCAGTTCTTC	CASSPRPYNEQFF
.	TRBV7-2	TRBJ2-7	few	TGTGCCAGCAGCGCGACAGGTAACGAGCAGTACTTC	CASSATGNEQYF
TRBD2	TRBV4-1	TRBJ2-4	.	TGCGCCAGCAGCCAAGATAGCGGGGGAAACATTCAGTACTTC	CASSQDSGGNIQYF
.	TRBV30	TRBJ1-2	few	TGTGCCTGGAGTGTACGGGCTACGTATGGCTACACCTTC	CAWSVRATYGYTF
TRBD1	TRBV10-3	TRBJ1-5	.	TGTGCCATCAGTGGGACAGGGGACCAGCCCCAGCATTTT	CAISGTGDQPQHF
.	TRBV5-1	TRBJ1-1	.	TGCGCCAGCAGCTTGGCCGGGATGAACACTGAAGCTTTCTTT	CASSLAGMNTEAFF
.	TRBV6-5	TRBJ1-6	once	TGTGCCAGCTTTTCACGGGCTAATTCACCCCTCCACTTT	CASFSRANSPLHF
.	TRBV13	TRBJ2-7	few	TGTGCCAGCAGCTTAAAGGGAACAGCCGAGCAGTACTTC	CASSLKGTAEQYF
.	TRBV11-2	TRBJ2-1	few	TGTGCCAGCAGCCAAACAGCTGTCAATGAGCAGTTCTTC	CASSQTAVNEQFF
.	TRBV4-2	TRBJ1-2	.	TGTGCCAGCAGCCCGTATGTGGGGAAGGATGGCTACACCTTC	CASSPYVGKDGYTF
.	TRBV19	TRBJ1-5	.	TGTGCCAGTAGTCAAGGACACCGGAATCAGCCCCAGCATTTT	CASSQGHRNQPQHF
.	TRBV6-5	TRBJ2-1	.	TGTGCCAGCAGTTACGTTGGGGCCGGGGTGCAGTTCTTC	CASSYVGAGVQFF
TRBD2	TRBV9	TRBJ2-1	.	TGTGCCAGCAGCGTAGCGAGTAGCGGGGGGGCCTATGAGCAGTTCTTC	CASSVASSGGAYEQFF
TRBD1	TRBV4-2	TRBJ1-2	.	TGTGCCAGCAGCCCCAGACCGACAGGGGATGGCTACACCTTC	CASSPRPTGDGYTF
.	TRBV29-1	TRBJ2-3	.	TGCAGCGTGACCGGGGAGAACACAGATACGCAGTATTTT	CSVTGENTDTQYF
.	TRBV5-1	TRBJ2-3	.	TGCGCCAGCAGCTATCTAGACTCAGATACGCAGTATTTT	CASSYLDSDTQYF
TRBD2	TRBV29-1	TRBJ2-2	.	TGCAGCGTTGACCCAGCGGGAGGAACCGGGGAGCTGTTTTTT	CSVDPAGGTGELFF
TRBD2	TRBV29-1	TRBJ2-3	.	TGCAGCGCCCGGGGGAGAGCGGGGGGCACAGATACGCAGTATTTT	CSARGRAGGTDTQYF
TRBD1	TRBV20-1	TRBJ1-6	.	TGCAGTGCCCCGGACAGGGCCAGCCTCCACTTT	CSAPDRASLHF
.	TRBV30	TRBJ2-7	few	TGTGCCTGGAGTGATATGGACGAGCAGTACTTC	CAWSDMDEQYF
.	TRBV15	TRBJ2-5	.	TGTGCCACCAGCAGAGAGGGGGAAGAGACCCAGTACTTC	CATSREGEETQYF
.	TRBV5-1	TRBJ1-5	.	TGCGCCAGCAGTCCTTATAGCAATCAGCCCCAGCATTTT	CASSPYSNQPQHF
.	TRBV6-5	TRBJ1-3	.	TGTGCCAGCAGTTCAGCCTACTCTGGAAACACCATATATTTT	CASSSAYSGNTIYF
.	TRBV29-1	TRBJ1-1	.	TGCAGCGGACGCGTGGGGCTGAACACTGAAGCTTTCTTT	CSGRVGLNTEAFF
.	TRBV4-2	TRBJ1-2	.	TGTGCCTCGACACAAGGGGCAGGGGTCTATGGCTACACCTTC	CASTQGAGVYGYTF
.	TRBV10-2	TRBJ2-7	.	TGCGCCAGCATTGGGGGGGCAGGTATACCCCCCAGCTCCTACGAGCAGTACTTC	CASIGGAGIPPSSYEQYF
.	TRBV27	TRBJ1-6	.	TGTGCCAGCACCCTGATCGGTCCAAATTCACCCCTCCACTTT	CASTLIGPNSPLHF
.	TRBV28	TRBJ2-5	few	TGTGCCAGCATCCCCGGGGGTCGGGAGACCCAGTACTTC	CASIPGGRETQYF
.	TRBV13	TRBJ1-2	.	TGTGCCAGCAGCACCGATCAGGGTTCGGGTGGCTACACCTTC	CASSTDQGSGGYTF
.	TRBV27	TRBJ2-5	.	TGTGCCAGCAGACGAGAACTGTACCAAGAGACCCAGTACTTC	CASRRELYQETQYF
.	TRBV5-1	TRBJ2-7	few	TGCGCCAGCAGGGGACAAGGGCCCTCCTACGAGCAGTACTTC	CASRGQGPSYEQYF
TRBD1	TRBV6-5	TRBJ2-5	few	TGTGCCAGCAGTCTCGCTCGACAGGGGGAGACCCAGTACTTC	CASSLARQGETQYF
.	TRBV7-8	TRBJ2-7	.	TGTGCCAGCAGGAACCGGGGGTACGAGCAGTACTTC	CASRNRGYEQYF
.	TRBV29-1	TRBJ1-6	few	TGCAGCGTTGAAGGGGGCGACTATAATTCACCCCTCCACTTT	CSVEGGDYNSPLHF
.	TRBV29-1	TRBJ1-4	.	TGCAGCGTGATCACGACAGCACGGCGGTCATTTTTT	CSVITTARRSFF
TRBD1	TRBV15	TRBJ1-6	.	TGTGCCACCAGCCCGACAGGGTGGAATTCACCCCTCCACTTT	CATSPTGWNSPLHF
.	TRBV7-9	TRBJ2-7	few	TGTGCCAGCAGCTCCAAGGAGAGCTCCTACGAGCAGTACTTC	CASSSKESSYEQYF
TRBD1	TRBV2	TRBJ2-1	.	TGTGCCAGCAACTTTCTAGACAGGGACTACAATGAGCAGTTCTTC	CASNFLDRDYNEQFF
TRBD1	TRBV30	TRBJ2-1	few	TGTGCCTGGAGTGTGGGACAGGGGGCCTACAATGAGCAGTTCTTC	CAWSVGQGAYNEQFF
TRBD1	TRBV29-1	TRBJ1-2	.	TGCAGCGTTGTGGGACAGGGGGTAACCTATGGCTACACCTTC	CSVVGQGVTYGYTF
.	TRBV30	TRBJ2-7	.	TGTGCCTGGAGTCCACGACAGGGATGGAGGGACGAGCAGTACTTC	CAWSPRQGWRDEQYF
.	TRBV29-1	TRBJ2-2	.	TGCAGCGTTCGAGAAAGGGCGAACACCGGGGAGCTGTTTTTT	CSVRERANTGELFF
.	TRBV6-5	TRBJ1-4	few	TGTGCCAGCAGTTACTCGAACAGTAAAGGGGAAAAACTGTTTTTT	CASSYSNSKGEKLFF
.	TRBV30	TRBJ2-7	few	TGTGCCTGGAGGGCTGGGTTCTACGAGCAGTACTTC	CAWRAGFYEQYF
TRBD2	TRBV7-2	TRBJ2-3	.	TGTGCCAGCAGCTTAGAAGGGAGCGGGGGTACAGATACGCAGTATTTT	CASSLEGSGGTDTQYF